The T cell receptor (beta chain) under discussion was sequenced for a study of spatial heterogeneity in lung cancer. Time point defined: sample taken at primary tumor resection. Tumor, nontumor lung or frozen PBMC supplied whole RNA that was sequenced unsorted. Samples were donated by 72 untreated early-stage non-small cell lung cancer patients. Single TCR cDNA molecules each had their own unique molecular identifier. From the 5' RACE reads, TCRdb called clonotypes with MiXCR, one entry per CDR3 protein. The sample consists of 75,000 to 85,000 distinct CDR3 sequences, approximately 21% of them appearing once. Trimming at V came to 5 bases and at J to 6 bases, leaving 9 bases not matched to a gene. Germline V gives CDR1 MDHEN, CDR2 SYDVKM. The CDR3 length is 15 residues.

This clonotype originated in a male donor with early-stage non-small cell lung cancer. The chain joins TRBV28 to TRBJ1-4; 7 positions agree with TRBD1. The specimen comprised PBMCs, sampled at surgery. The CDR3 DNA sequence: TGTGCCAGCAGTCCCGCAGGGCAGGGGGATGAAAAACTGTTTTTT. Translated: CASSPAGQGDEKLFF.